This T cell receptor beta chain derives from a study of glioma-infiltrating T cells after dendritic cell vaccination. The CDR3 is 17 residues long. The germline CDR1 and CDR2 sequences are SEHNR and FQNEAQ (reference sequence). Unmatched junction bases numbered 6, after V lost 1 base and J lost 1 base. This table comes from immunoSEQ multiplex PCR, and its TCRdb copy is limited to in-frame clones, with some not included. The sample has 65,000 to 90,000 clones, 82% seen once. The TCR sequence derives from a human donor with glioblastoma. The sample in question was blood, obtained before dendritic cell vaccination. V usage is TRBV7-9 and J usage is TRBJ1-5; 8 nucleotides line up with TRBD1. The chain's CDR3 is CASSLGDGTGSNQPQHF. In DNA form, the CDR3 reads TGTGCCAGCAGCTTAGGAGATGGGACAGGAAGCAATCAGCCCCAGCATTTT.